The 30 T cell receptor beta chains given below trace back to one sample, sequenced in a study of type 1 regulatory T cells. General study results and limits: Type 1 regulatory T cells had a more restricted TCR repertoire than non-type 1 regulatory T cells.

TCRdb fed the reads into MiXCR, producing one record per CDR3 protein. The table shows about 71,000 distinct CDR3 sequences, with less than 25% occurring only once. What these receptors recognize is not known. Sequences were obtained from cultured type 1 regulatory T (Tr1) cells, either the whole culture or a sorted fraction (not recorded which). These receptor sequences come from a human donor in good health.

In nucleotides, the CDR3 is TGCAGTGCTAAGGACTCTTTCTACGAGCAGTACTTC. It encodes CSAKDSFYEQYF. This chain joins TRBV20-1 and TRBJ2-7, with D possibly matching TRBD2 (5 bases). This CDR3 contains 12 residues. V was cut by 4 bases and J by 3 bases, with 10 bases left in between. In germline, CDR1 is DFQATT, CDR2 SNEGSKA (reference sequence).

CDR3 amino acids: CASLQSGTGSYEQYF. CDR3 coding DNA: TGTGCCAGCCTCCAATCCGGGACAGGGTCCTACGAGCAGTACTTC. The rearrangement joins TRBV2 to TRBJ2-7; 9 bases are shared with TRBD1. V lost 8 bases to trimming and J lost 1 base; unmatched junction nucleotides: 9. Germline V lookup: CDR1 SNHLY, CDR2 FYNNEI. The CDR3 is 15 amino acids.

The J gene is TRBJ2-4, the V gene TRBV10-2; D gene ambiguous. Trimming removed 3 bases at V and 0 bases at J, with 12 bases between. Germline CDR1 and CDR2: WSHSY and SAAADI. CDR3 length equals 16 residues. The CDR3 loop reads CASSDMSPLAKNIQYF. CDR3 in DNA: TGCGCCAGCAGTGATATGAGTCCATTAGCCAAAAACATTCAGTACTTC.

J is TRBJ2-1 and V is TRBV7-6; a weak D match, TRBD1 (5 bases). CDR3 length: 15 amino acids. Germline CDR1 reads SGHVS; CDR2 reads FNYEAQ. V was cut by 5 bases and J by 0 bases, with 11 bases left in between. Here the CDR3 reads CASSGAQSSYNEQFF. As DNA, the CDR3 is TGTGCCAGCAGCGGGGCTCAGAGCTCCTACAATGAGCAGTTCTTC.

This clonotype was recorded a few times. The chain links TRBV12-5 to TRBJ1-1, with D unresolved. The V end was cut by 3 bases, the J end by 4 bases, with 9 bases between. Germline V gives CDR1 LGHNT, CDR2 FRNRAP. This CDR3 comprises 13 residues. The CDR3 protein is CASGLDGVTEAFF. DNA for the CDR3: TGTGCTAGTGGTTTAGATGGGGTCACTGAAGCTTTCTTT.

The genes are TRBV7-2 and TRBJ2-2; no clear D. Germline assignment: CDR1 SGHTA and CDR2 FQGNSA. V gave up 5 bases and J gave up 7 bases, with 17 bases separating them. The CDR3 has 15 amino acids. CDR3 sequence: CASSRVNIVGGELFF. In nucleotides, the CDR3 is TGTGCCAGCAGCCGGGTGAACATCGTAGGCGGGGAGCTGTTTTTT.

Details on this clonotype: The junction and the germline gene differ at one end; a read error may be behind it. V usage is TRBV24-1 and J usage is TRBJ2-1; D is perhaps TRBD1 or TRBD2 (5 bases each). The CDR3 length is 14 residues. Germline CDR1 and CDR2: KGHDR and SFDVKD. CDR3 DNA: TGCGCCACCAGTGATGGACCGGGGCCGATAGGGCAGTTCTTC. As protein: CATSDGPGPIGQFF.

This clonotype was detected a few times. This chain links TRBV30 with TRBJ2-7, with 7 bases fitting TRBD2. Germline V lookup: CDR1 GTSNPN, CDR2 SVGIG (reference sequence). The junction had 11 bases not matched to a gene; V was cut back by 3 bases and J by 0 bases. The CDR3 consists of 16 residues. CDR3 loop: CAWRDLGGRSSYEQYF. CDR3 DNA sequence: TGTGCCTGGAGAGACCTGGGCGGGAGAAGCTCCTACGAGCAGTACTTC.

This clonotype has only one observation. V and J are TRBV9 and TRBJ2-5; perhaps TRBD2 as D (5 bases). Trimming stripped 0 bases from V and 5 bases from J, with 14 bases between. The CDR3 sequence is 15 residues long. Per germline, CDR1 SGDLS and CDR2 YYNGEE. CDR3 sequence (DNA): TGTGCCAGCAGCGTAGGTGTGTCGGGCGGGGAGACCCAGTACTTC. This translates into CASSVGVSGGETQYF.

A few counts support this clonotype. The chain is built from TRBV12-3 or TRBV12-4 and TRBJ2-7; the D is unclear. The CDR3 is made up of 12 amino acids. The V and J ends lost 3 bases and 1 base respectively, with 4 bases between them. CDR3 DNA sequence: TGTGCCAGCAGTTTCGCGTCCTACGAGCAGTACTTC. It translates to CASSFASYEQYF.

V is TRBV18 and J is TRBJ2-7; TRBD2 might be the D (5 bases). Germline CDR1 KGHSH, CDR2 LQKENI. Trimming shortened V by 3 bases and J by 3 bases, and 15 bases separated the two germline ends. The CDR3 length is 15 residues. The CDR3 is CASSPNPSEGYEQYF. Here the CDR3 DNA reads TGTGCCAGCTCACCGAATCCGTCCGAGGGCTACGAGCAGTACTTC.

A few counts support this clonotype. Its ends do not fully match the called genes, so a read error is possible. The V gene is TRBV29-1, the J gene TRBJ2-3, with TRBD1 identical over 8 bases. The CDR3 loop spans 13 amino acids. Germline assignment: CDR1 SQVTM and CDR2 ANQGSEA. The CDR3 here is CSAEQGGTDTQYF. CDR3 nucleotides: TGCAGCGCTGAACAGGGGGGCACAGATACGCAGTATTTT.

This clonotype turned up a few times. V usage is TRBV18 and J usage is TRBJ1-1, with no clear D. The ends were cut back, 4 bases at V and 1 base at J, with 7 bases in the middle. Germline V gene sequence: CDR1 KGHSH, CDR2 LQKENI. The CDR3 is 13 residues long. The CDR3 nucleotides are TGTGCCAGCTCACGCGCTAGGAACACTGAAGCTTTCTTT. Translated: CASSRARNTEAFF.

The J gene is TRBJ1-5, the V gene TRBV5-5; no clear D. Trimming removed 0 bases at V and 4 bases at J, with 5 bases between. From germline, CDR1 is SGHKS and CDR2 YYEKEE (reference sequence). The CDR3 is made up of 13 amino acids. CDR3 coding DNA: TGTGCCAGCAGCTTGGATCAGAATCAGCCCCAGCATTTT. Its protein product is CASSLDQNQPQHF.

The chain joins TRBV5-1 to TRBJ1-2; 8 nucleotides agree with TRBD1. CDR1 SGHRS and CDR2 YFSETQ come from the germline V gene. The junction had 17 bases not matched to a gene; V was cut back by 4 bases and J by 6 bases. The CDR3 has 17 residues. CDR3 DNA: TGCGCCAGCAGCCCAGATGCCGGGACAGGAACCCTCAATGGCTACACCTTC. Residues: CASSPDAGTGTLNGYTF.

This clonotype was recorded a few times. The CDR3 nucleotides read TGTGCCAGCAGCTTCTGGACAGACAATGAGCAGTTCTTC. It encodes CASSFWTDNEQFF. The chain has TRBV7-9 and TRBJ2-1; D might be TRBD1 (6 bases). V lost 3 bases to trimming and J lost 5 bases, with 8 bases between them. This CDR3 comprises 13 residues. CDR1 is SEHNR and CDR2 is FQNEAQ in the germline V gene (reference sequence).

The chain combines TRBV6-2 or TRBV6-3 with TRBJ2-5; 7 bases agree with TRBD2. This CDR3 region has 15 residues. From germline, CDR1 is MNHEY and CDR2 SVGEGT. The V and J ends lost 2 bases and 5 bases, in that order; junction bases with no gene match: 8. The chain's CDR3 is CASSYGVAGQETQYF. DNA for the CDR3: TGTGCCAGCAGTTACGGAGTAGCGGGCCAGGAGACCCAGTACTTC.

This chain connects TRBV3-1 to TRBJ2-1; 8 positions agree with TRBD2. The CDR3 spans 14 residues. CDR1 and CDR2 from the germline V gene are LGHDT and YNNKEL (reference sequence). After removal of 6 bases from V and 4 bases from J, the junction contained 5 bases not matched to a gene. As DNA, the CDR3 is TGTGCCAGCAGTCGGTCTAGCGGGTACAATGAGCAGTTCTTC. Translated: CASSRSSGYNEQFF.

This rearrangement joins TRBV5-1 to TRBJ2-5, with unresolved D. Per germline, CDR1 SGHRS and CDR2 YFSETQ. The V gene lost 2 bases and the J gene lost 4 bases, with 6 bases spanning the gap. The CDR3 totals 12 residues. The CDR3 coding sequence is TGCGCCAGCAGCTTATTTCGAGAGACCCAGTACTTC. Translated, it gives CASSLFRETQYF.

In this sample, this clonotype turned up a few times. The chain links TRBV10-3 to TRBJ2-3, with 8 bases that match TRBD1. The CDR3 contains 14 residues. Germline V gene sequence: CDR1 ENHRY, CDR2 SYGVKD. The trim removed 10 bases at V and 7 bases at J, leaving 13 bases unmatched. Written as DNA, the CDR3 is TGTGCCACCCGAGGTCAGGGGGCTGAAAATACGCAGTATTTT. Translating gives CATRGQGAENTQYF.

This clonotype was observed a few times. The rearrangement links TRBV28 to TRBJ1-2; tentative D call: TRBD1 (5 bases). The germline V gene has CDR1 MDHEN and CDR2 SYDVKM. The CDR3 sequence is 13 residues long. V gave up 10 bases and J gave up 1 base, with 13 bases separating them. CDR3 sequence reads: CATLGGVNYGYTF. CDR3 nucleotide sequence: TGTGCCACCCTAGGAGGGGTTAACTATGGCTACACCTTC.

The CDR3 DNA reads as TGCGCCAGCAGCCCAATCCGGGGGGCGGGTACGCAGTATTTT. Residues: CASSPIRGAGTQYF. The V gene is TRBV5-1, the J gene TRBJ2-3; D possibly corresponds to TRBD2 (7 bases). CDR3 length equals 14 residues. The V gene's germline CDR1 is SGHRS and CDR2 YFSETQ. The V end was cut by 4 bases, the J end by 8 bases, with 17 bases between.

This clonotype was detected only a few times. This chain connects TRBV6-6 to TRBJ2-7; 8 bases agree with TRBD2. The J segment lost 2 bases and the V segment lost 6 bases, leaving 6 bases of the junction unmatched. Germline V gene data show CDR1 as MNHNY and CDR2 as SVGAGI (reference sequence). The CDR3 loop spans 14 amino acids. The CDR3 nucleotides read TGTGCCAGCAGGTTTACTAGCGGTACCTACGAGCAGTACTTC. Its protein product is CASRFTSGTYEQYF.

The genes are TRBV12-3 or TRBV12-4 and TRBJ2-1; D might be TRBD1 (6 bases). V was cut by 6 bases and J by 9 bases, with 18 bases left in between. The CDR3 consists of 14 residues. CDR3 amino acids: CASSTNRVSGEQFF. CDR3 nucleotide sequence: TGTGCCAGCAGCACAAACAGGGTCTCAGGTGAGCAGTTCTTC.

This clonotype has at least ten counts. This chain joins TRBV12-3 or TRBV12-4 and TRBJ2-7; possibly TRBD1 for D (5 bases). This CDR3 contains 13 residues. Deletions cut 5 bases from V and 5 bases from J, with 13 bases between. This CDR3 is CASSRSDINEQYF. In DNA, the CDR3 is TGTGCCAGCAGTCGATCGGACATCAACGAGCAGTACTTC.

V and J are TRBV5-1 and TRBJ1-1; D remains unclear. V was pared by 2 bases and J by 1 base, with 9 bases between. The CDR3 covers 14 residues. Germline V gene lookup returns CDR1 SGHRS and CDR2 YFSETQ. CDR3 amino acids: CASSFGVTNTEAFF. The CDR3 DNA reads as TGCGCCAGCAGCTTCGGGGTTACGAACACTGAAGCTTTCTTT.

This chain links TRBV12-3 or TRBV12-4 with TRBJ2-5; 14 nucleotides agree with TRBD2. The junction had 6 bases not matched to a gene; V was cut back by 5 bases and J by 4 bases. The CDR3 is made up of 16 amino acids. The DNA of the CDR3 is TGTGCCAGCAGTAGACTAGCGGGAGGGGAGGGAGAGACCCAGTACTTC. It is translated as CASSRLAGGEGETQYF.

The rearrangement uses TRBV5-5 and TRBJ1-3; no definite D call. Trimming shortened V by 2 bases and J by 3 bases, and 6 bases separated the two germline ends. Germline assignment: CDR1 SGHKS and CDR2 YYEKEE (reference sequence). This CDR3 region has 13 residues. CDR3 DNA: TGTGCCAGCAGCTTTGAGGGTGGAAACACCATATATTTT. It specifies CASSFEGGNTIYF.

This rearrangement joins TRBV5-4 to TRBJ2-7, with a tentative D call TRBD2 (6 bases). Germline values: CDR1 SGHNT, CDR2 YYREEE (reference sequence). Trimming stripped 0 bases from V and 1 base from J, with 11 bases between. The CDR3 covers 15 residues. Here the CDR3 DNA reads TGTGCCAGCAGCTTGGAGGTAGCGGTTTCCTACGAGCAGTACTTC. Residues: CASSLEVAVSYEQYF.

This clonotype has only a few counts. The chain recombines TRBV20-1 with TRBJ2-5, with TRBD2 as a possible D gene (5 bases). This CDR3 spans 12 amino acids. Per germline, CDR1 DFQATT and CDR2 SNEGSKA (reference sequence). With 5 bases removed from V and 1 base from J, the gap between germline ends came to 8 bases. This CDR3 is CSASSGQETQYF. The CDR3 DNA reads as TGCAGTGCTTCCAGCGGCCAAGAGACCCAGTACTTC.